The clone carrying this T cell receptor (beta chain) was picked up one time. These data come from a study of blood T cell repertoires in COVID-19. Germline CDR1 and CDR2: SQVTM and ANQGSEA. Trimming at V came to 1 base and at J to 6 bases, leaving 11 bases not matched to a gene. The CDR3 contains 17 residues. The table came from immunoSEQ multiplex PCR; TCRdb's copy has only in-frame clones and leaves some out. The sample includes under 300,000 clones, 80% to 85% of them seen just once. Sequenced material: peripheral blood. This receptor was taken from a woman under 30 with acute or convalescent COVID-19. The chain combines TRBV29-1 with TRBJ2-1; TRBD2 aligns across 11 bases. The CDR3 reads CSVEGALTSGISNEQFF. The DNA of the CDR3 is TGCAGCGTTGAAGGGGCCCTGACTAGCGGGATCTCCAATGAGCAGTTCTTC.